This T cell receptor (beta chain) originates from a study of technical replicates of blood from a handful of donors. Clones were sequenced by immunoSEQ multiplex PCR, and TCRdb holds only the in-frame ones, with some missing. The table has more than 70,000 clones, under 95% seen once. CDR3 length: 15 residues. V lost 1 base, J lost 5 bases, and 14 bases lay in between. Germline CDR1 is LGHNA and CDR2 is YNFKEQ. This chain joins TRBV4-2 and TRBJ1-2, with D possibly being TRBD1 (5 bases). The clonotype was recovered from a human donor in good health. The material sequenced was T cells isolated from PBMCs. CDR3 bases: TGTGCCAGCAGCCAAGGCGGGACGTTGACTTATGGCTACACCTTC. Translating gives CASSQGGTLTYGYTF.